The clone carrying this T cell receptor beta chain was observed a few times. Its cognate antigen is unknown. The data were taken from a study of identical twins. The study, taken as a whole, reports: Researchers reported excess low generation probability among twin-shared out-of-frame alpha sequences.

TCRdb recomputed calls from the 5' RACE reads with MiXCR, one row per CDR3 protein. This sample has a few hundred thousand distinct CDR3 sequences, with 20% to 25% found just once. With 6 bases clipped from V and 2 bases from J, the junction kept 12 bases outside the gene matches. The CDR3 sequence is 16 residues long. Germline V gene data show CDR1 as DFQATT and CDR2 as SNEGSKA (reference sequence). A further study also used this sample, focusing on T cells expressing NK-cell markers. That publication notes: In roughly six donors, dominant CD3+CD56+NKG2C+ clonotypes ranked among the top 10 CD8+ clonotypes. Topping the CD3+CD56-NKG2C+ fraction as well were these clonotypes, in a few donors.

The clonotype comes from a woman younger than 35 in good health. The sequenced sample consisted of CD4+ T cells sorted from blood. The chain recombines TRBV20-1 with TRBJ2-1; 8 positions agree with TRBD2. Here the CDR3 reads CSARWSGGAPYNEQFF. For the CDR3, the DNA is TGCAGTGCAAGGTGGTCGGGGGGGGCCCCCTACAATGAGCAGTTCTTC.